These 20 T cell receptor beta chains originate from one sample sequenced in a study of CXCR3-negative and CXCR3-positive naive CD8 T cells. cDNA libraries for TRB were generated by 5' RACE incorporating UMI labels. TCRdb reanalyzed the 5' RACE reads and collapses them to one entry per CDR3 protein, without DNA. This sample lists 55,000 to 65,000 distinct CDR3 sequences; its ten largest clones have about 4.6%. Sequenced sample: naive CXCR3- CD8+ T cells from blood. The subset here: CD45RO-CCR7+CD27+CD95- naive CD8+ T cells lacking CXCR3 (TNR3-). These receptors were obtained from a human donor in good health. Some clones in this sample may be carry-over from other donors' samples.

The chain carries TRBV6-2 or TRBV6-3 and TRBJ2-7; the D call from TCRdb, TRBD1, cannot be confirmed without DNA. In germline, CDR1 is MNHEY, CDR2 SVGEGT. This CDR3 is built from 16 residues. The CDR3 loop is CASSYSGGAGGYEQYF.

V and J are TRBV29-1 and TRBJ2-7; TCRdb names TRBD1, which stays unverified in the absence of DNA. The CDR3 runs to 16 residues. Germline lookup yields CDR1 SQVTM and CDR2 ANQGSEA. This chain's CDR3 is CSVESFRDASSYEQYF.

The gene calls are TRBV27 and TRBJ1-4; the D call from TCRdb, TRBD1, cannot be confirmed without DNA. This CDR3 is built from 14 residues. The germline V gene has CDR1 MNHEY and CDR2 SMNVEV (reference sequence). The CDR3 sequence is CASSLRGSNEKLFF.

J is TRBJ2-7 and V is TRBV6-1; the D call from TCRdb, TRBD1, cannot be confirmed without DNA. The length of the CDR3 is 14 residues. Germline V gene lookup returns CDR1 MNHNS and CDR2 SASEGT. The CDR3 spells CASSEIGTGVEQYF.

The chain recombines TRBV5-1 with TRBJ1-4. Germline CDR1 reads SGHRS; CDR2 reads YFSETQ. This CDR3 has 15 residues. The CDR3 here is CASSLAGEDNEKLFF.

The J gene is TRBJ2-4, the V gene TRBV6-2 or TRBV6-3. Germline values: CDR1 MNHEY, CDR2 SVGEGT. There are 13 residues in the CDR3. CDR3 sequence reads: CANGGLVKNIQYF.

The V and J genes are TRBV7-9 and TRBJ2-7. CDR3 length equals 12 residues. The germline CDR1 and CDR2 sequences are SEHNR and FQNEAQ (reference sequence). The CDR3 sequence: CASSTPYDEQYF.

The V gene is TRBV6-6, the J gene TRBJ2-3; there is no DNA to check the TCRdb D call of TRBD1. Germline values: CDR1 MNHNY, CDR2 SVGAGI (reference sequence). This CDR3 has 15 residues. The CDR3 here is CASSYGGYATDTQYF.

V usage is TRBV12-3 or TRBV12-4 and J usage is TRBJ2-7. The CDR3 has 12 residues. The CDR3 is CASSLYPSEQYF.

The CDR3 is CAWSVPDQEVAEAFF. This rearrangement joins TRBV30 to TRBJ1-1. Germline assignment: CDR1 GTSNPN and CDR2 SVGIG (reference sequence). CDR3 length: 15 residues. The entire variable domain, with the rest obtained from reference TRBV30 and TRBJ1-1, is as follows: SQTIHQWPATLVQPVGSPLSLECTVEGTSNPNLYWYRQAAGRGLQLLFYSVGIGQISSEVPQNLSASRPQDRQFILSSKKLLLSDSGFYLCAWSVPDQEVAEAFFGQGTRLTVV.

This chain's CDR3 is CSARVRDKGIPGNTIYF. The V call is TRBV20-1, the J call TRBJ1-3; TCRdb outputs TRBD1, but without DNA this stays unchecked. The CDR3 sequence is 17 residues long. Germline V gene data show CDR1 as DFQATT and CDR2 as SNEGSKA (reference sequence).

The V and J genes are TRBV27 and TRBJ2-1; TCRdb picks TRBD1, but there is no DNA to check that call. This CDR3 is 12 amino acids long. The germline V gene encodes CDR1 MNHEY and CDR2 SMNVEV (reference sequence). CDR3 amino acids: CASRPRDGEQFF.

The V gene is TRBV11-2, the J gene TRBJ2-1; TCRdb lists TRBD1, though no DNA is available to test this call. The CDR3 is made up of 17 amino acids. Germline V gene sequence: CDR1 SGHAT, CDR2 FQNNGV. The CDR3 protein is CASSLDEGPYDRSEQFF.

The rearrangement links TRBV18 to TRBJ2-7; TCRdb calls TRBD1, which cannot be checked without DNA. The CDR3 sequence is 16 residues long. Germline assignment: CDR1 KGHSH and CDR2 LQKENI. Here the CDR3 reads CASSPERHQGGYEQYF. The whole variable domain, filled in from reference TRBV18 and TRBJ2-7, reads NAGVMQNPRHLVRRRGQEARLRCSPMKGHSHVYWYRQLPEEGLKFMVYLQKENIIDESGMPKERFSAEFPKEGPSILRIQQVVRGDSAAYFCASSPERHQGGYEQYFGPGTRLTVT.

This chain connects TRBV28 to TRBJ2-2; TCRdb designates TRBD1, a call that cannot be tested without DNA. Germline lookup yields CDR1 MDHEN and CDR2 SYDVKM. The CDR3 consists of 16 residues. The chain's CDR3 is CASSLGTVTNTGELFF.

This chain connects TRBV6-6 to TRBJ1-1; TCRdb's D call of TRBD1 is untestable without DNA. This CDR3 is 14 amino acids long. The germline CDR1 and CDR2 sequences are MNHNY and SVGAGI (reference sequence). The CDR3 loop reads CASSYSGESYRGFF.

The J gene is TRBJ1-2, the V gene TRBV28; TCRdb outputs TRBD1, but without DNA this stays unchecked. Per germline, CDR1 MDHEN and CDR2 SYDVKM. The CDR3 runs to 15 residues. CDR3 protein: CASSLEAGALSGYTF.

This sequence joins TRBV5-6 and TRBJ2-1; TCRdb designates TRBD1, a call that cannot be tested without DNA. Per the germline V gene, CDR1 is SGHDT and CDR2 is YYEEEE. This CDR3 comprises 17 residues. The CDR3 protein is CASSLGTGGITYNEQFF.

CDR3 amino acids: CASSNRQGYYEQYF. V is TRBV6-2 or TRBV6-3 and J is TRBJ2-7. Germline CDR1 MNHEY, CDR2 SVGEGT. The CDR3 is 14 amino acids.

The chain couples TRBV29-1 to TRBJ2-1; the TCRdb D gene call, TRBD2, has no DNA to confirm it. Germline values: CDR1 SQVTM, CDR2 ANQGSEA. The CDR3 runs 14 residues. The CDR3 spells CSVESSGVSFEQFF.